These 30 T cell receptor beta chains originate from one sample sequenced in a study of response to subunit inactivated influenza vaccine. In TCRdb, the RT-PCR reads were re-called with MiXCR into one record per CDR3 protein. The sample has approximately 170,000 distinct CDR3 sequences; roughly an eighth are singletons. The sequencing used CD8+ T cells sorted from PBMCs, collected about 5 days after vaccination. The receptors originated from a man aged 50 to 59 who received an inactivated influenza vaccine.

V gene TRBV12-3 or TRBV12-4 combines with J gene TRBJ1-4, with D unresolved. V was pared by 1 base and J by 5 bases, with 8 bases between. CDR3 size: 14 residues. This CDR3 is CASSLGGYNEKLFF. CDR3 DNA sequence: TGTGCCAGCAGTTTAGGCGGATACAATGAAAAACTGTTTTTT.

In this sample, this clonotype turned up many times. The V and J genes are TRBV20-1 and TRBJ2-7, with TRBD2 matching over 8 bases. The CDR3 contains 14 residues. V lost 0 bases to trimming and J lost 3 bases; unmatched junction nucleotides: 4. CDR1 and CDR2 from the germline V gene are DFQATT and SNEGSKA (reference sequence). CDR3 sequence reads: CSARDLLADYEQYF. The CDR3 DNA sequence: TGCAGTGCTAGAGATCTACTAGCGGACTACGAGCAGTACTTC.

This clonotype has a handful of counts. The rearrangement uses TRBV28 and TRBJ1-5; the D gene is possibly TRBD1 (6 bases). Germline V gene data show CDR1 as MDHEN and CDR2 as SYDVKM. Trimming shortened V by 8 bases and J by 3 bases, and 11 bases separated the two germline ends. This CDR3 has 13 residues. The CDR3 protein is CASLGQTNQPQHF. The CDR3 DNA sequence: TGTGCCAGCCTAGGACAGACCAATCAGCCCCAGCATTTT.

The V and J genes are TRBV7-9 and TRBJ1-2; D not certain. Germline V CDR1 and CDR2: SEHNR, FQNEAQ (reference sequence). Trimming removed 2 bases at V and 8 bases at J, with 12 bases between. This CDR3 contains 13 residues. The chain's CDR3 is CASSLMRAGGYTF. The DNA of the CDR3 is TGTGCCAGCAGCTTAATGAGGGCTGGAGGCTACACCTTC.

This clonotype came up a few times. The J gene is TRBJ2-1, the V gene TRBV11-1; 13 nucleotides match TRBD2. Germline trimming cut 7 bases from V and 4 bases from J; bases unmatched to any gene: 13. Per germline, CDR1 SGHAT and CDR2 FQDESV (reference sequence). CDR3 length equals 18 residues. The CDR3, as DNA: TGTGCCAGCAACCCTCGGCCCGGGACTAGCGGGGAATACAATGAGCAGTTCTTC. Residues: CASNPRPGTSGEYNEQFF.

The chain's CDR3 is CASSLVASGGDEQFF. CDR3 nucleotide sequence: TGTGCCAGCAGCTTAGTGGCTAGCGGGGGGGATGAGCAGTTCTTC. The V call is TRBV7-6, the J call TRBJ2-1; 12 positions match TRBD2. The length of the CDR3 is 15 residues. The germline gives CDR1 SGHVS, CDR2 FNYEAQ. The V segment lost 1 base and the J segment 8 bases; nucleotides outside the gene matches: 3.

The chain recombines TRBV2 with TRBJ2-7, with unresolved D. There are 13 residues in the CDR3. Germline CDR1 SNHLY, CDR2 FYNNEI. V lost 7 bases to trimming and J lost 4 bases, with 14 bases between them. CDR3 sequence (DNA): TGTGCCAGCAAGGCCCGAGGTTTGTACGAGCAGTACTTC. Encoded protein: CASKARGLYEQYF.

This clonotype has at least ten counts. The rearrangement links TRBV6-2 or TRBV6-3 to TRBJ1-1; 8 bases fit TRBD1. The germline V gene encodes CDR1 MNHEY and CDR2 SVGEGT. V was pared by 5 bases and J by 4 bases, with 6 bases of the junction left unmatched. The CDR3 length is 14 residues. In DNA form, the CDR3 reads TGTGCCAGCAGTCGTCCCCAGGGGGCCACTGAAGCTTTCTTT. It yields the protein CASSRPQGATEAFF.

This clonotype has a count of ten or more. The chain carries TRBV20-1 and TRBJ2-1; TRBD1 might be the D (5 bases). The germline V and J ends were trimmed by 4 bases and 3 bases, with 16 bases remaining between them. Germline lookup yields CDR1 DFQATT and CDR2 SNEGSKA (reference sequence). The CDR3 consists of 15 residues. For the CDR3, the DNA is TGCAGTGCTATAGAGATCACCGACAGCTACAATGAGCAGTTCTTC. Translating it yields CSAIEITDSYNEQFF.

This clonotype has more than one count but fewer than ten. This chain joins TRBV2 and TRBJ2-4; D call uncertain. The CDR3 is made up of 15 amino acids. The germline V gene encodes CDR1 SNHLY and CDR2 FYNNEI. Trimming left V 0 bases short and J 4 bases short, with 10 bases between. CDR3 region: CASSEAWQKKNIQYF. The CDR3 region has the DNA TGTGCCAGCAGTGAAGCTTGGCAGAAAAAAAACATTCAGTACTTC.

Only a few counts were recorded for this clonotype. V usage is TRBV10-3 and J usage is TRBJ2-7; no clear D gene. The CDR3 length is 11 residues. Between the trimmed V and J ends, which lost 6 bases and 3 bases, there was a span of 6 bases. Looked up from germline, CDR1 is ENHRY and CDR2 is SYGVKD. CDR3 nucleotide sequence: TGTGCCATCAGCAACAGCTACGAGCAGTACTTC. Protein product: CAISNSYEQYF.

This clonotype showed up just a few times. J is TRBJ1-2 and V is TRBV6-1; possible D gene TRBD1, 6 bases. The CDR3 is 13 residues long. The V gene's germline CDR1 is MNHNS and CDR2 SASEGT. Trimming pared 6 bases from V and 6 bases from J, leaving 14 bases between. As DNA, the CDR3 is TGTGCCAGCAGAACGACAGGCCCCCATGGCTACACCTTC. This encodes CASRTTGPHGYTF.

This clonotype was seen ten or more times. The V gene is TRBV7-9, the J gene TRBJ1-1, with D uncertain. The CDR3 totals 16 residues. Germline V gives CDR1 SEHNR, CDR2 FQNEAQ (reference sequence). V lost 2 bases and J lost 0, with 13 bases in between. The CDR3 DNA is TGTGCCAGCAGCTTACCACCGGGCCAGATGAACACTGAAGCTTTCTTT. Its translation: CASSLPPGQMNTEAFF.

The V call is TRBV5-1, the J call TRBJ2-7, with 12 bases that match TRBD1. Germline V gene data show CDR1 as SGHRS and CDR2 as YFSETQ. The CDR3 loop spans 14 amino acids. The V and J ends lost 4 bases and 5 bases, in that order; junction bases with no gene match: 4. The CDR3 reads CASSIRDRGHEQYF. For the CDR3, the DNA is TGCGCCAGCAGCATCCGGGACAGGGGGCACGAGCAGTACTTC.

The J gene is TRBJ2-7, the V gene TRBV6-5; D call uncertain. Germline V gives CDR1 MNHEY, CDR2 SVGAGI. The CDR3 sequence is 12 residues long. Between the trimmed V and J ends, which lost 6 bases and 2 bases, there was a span of 8 bases. The CDR3 bases are TGTGCCAGCAGCCCCGACACCTACGAGCAGTACTTC. This codes for CASSPDTYEQYF.

The chain employs TRBV27 and TRBJ2-7; maybe TRBD2 (5 bases). The CDR3 is 14 residues long. CDR1 is MNHEY and CDR2 is SMNVEV in the germline V gene (reference sequence). Trimming removed 2 bases at V and 3 bases at J, with 11 bases between. CDR3 coding DNA: TGTGCCAGCAGTTTAGGGCCAGACTACTACGAGCAGTACTTC. It translates to CASSLGPDYYEQYF.

This clonotype was counted many times. This chain joins TRBV12-3 or TRBV12-4 and TRBJ2-1; D may match TRBD1 or TRBD2 (5 bases each). Trimming removed 7 bases from V and 6 bases from J, with 7 bases in between. The CDR3 totals 11 residues. CDR3 bases: TGTGCCAGCACTGGGGGCAATGAGCAGTTCTTC. Residues: CASTGGNEQFF.

This clonotype showed up just a few times. The chain joins TRBV6-6 to TRBJ2-7; D is undetermined. The V end lost 6 bases, the J end lost 4 bases, and 10 bases lay between the germline ends. The germline CDR1 and CDR2 sequences are MNHNY and SVGAGI (reference sequence). This CDR3 contains 12 residues. CDR3 in amino acids: CASSNPPYEQYF. The CDR3 DNA follows: TGTGCCAGCAGCAACCCCCCATACGAGCAGTACTTC.

V usage is TRBV12-3 or TRBV12-4 and J usage is TRBJ2-7; D is unclear. This CDR3 is 15 amino acids long. Trimming shortened V by 6 bases and J by 0 bases, and 15 bases separated the two germline ends. This CDR3 is CASSTTHVNSYEQYF. The CDR3, as DNA: TGTGCCAGCAGCACCACTCACGTTAACTCCTACGAGCAGTACTTC.

V usage is TRBV7-2 and J usage is TRBJ1-2, with D perhaps TRBD1 (5 bases). Per the germline V gene, CDR1 is SGHTA and CDR2 is FQGNSA. The CDR3 consists of 13 residues. V was trimmed by 6 bases and J by 3 bases, leaving 11 bases between them. The chain's CDR3 is CASRRGEDYGYTF. In nucleotides, the CDR3 is TGTGCCAGCAGACGGGGGGAGGACTATGGCTACACCTTC.

This clonotype was counted between two and nine times. An end of the junction does not agree with germline; a read error may underlie this. V and J are TRBV7-7 and TRBJ2-2; D remains unclear. The CDR3 sequence is 13 residues long. The germline V gene has CDR1 SSHAT and CDR2 FNYEAQ (reference sequence). CDR3 residues: CASSDLSGGELFF. For the CDR3, the DNA is TGTGCTAGCAGCGACCTATCGGGCGGGGAGCTGTTTTTT.

Only a few counts were recorded for this clonotype. This chain connects TRBV2 to TRBJ2-1; TRBD2 matches at 10 bases. The CDR3 totals 15 residues. The ends lost 10 bases at V and 2 bases at J; junction bases unmatched: 8. Germline V gene sequence: CDR1 SNHLY, CDR2 FYNNEI. The CDR3 protein is CATRSGGFTYNEQFF. CDR3 DNA sequence: TGTGCCACCCGTAGCGGGGGGTTCACCTACAATGAGCAGTTCTTC.

V usage is TRBV2 and J usage is TRBJ2-7; 10 bases are a match to TRBD1. Germline assignment: CDR1 SNHLY and CDR2 FYNNEI. The CDR3 covers 16 residues. The ends lost 0 bases at V and 4 bases at J; junction bases unmatched: 6. The CDR3 region is CASSEAPGQGKYEQYF. The CDR3 DNA is TGTGCCAGCAGTGAAGCTCCGGGACAGGGGAAATACGAGCAGTACTTC. Filled out from reference TRBV2 and TRBJ2-7, the complete variable domain reads EPEVTQTPSHQVTQMGQEVILRCVPISNHLYFYWYRQILGQKVEFLVSFYNNEISEKSEIFDDQFSVERPDGSNFTLKIRSTKLEDSAMYFCASSEAPGQGKYEQYFGPGTRLTVT.

This rearrangement joins TRBV7-9 to TRBJ2-3; 7 bases align to TRBD2. J gave up 0 bases and V 2 bases, and 2 bases lay outside the gene matches. The CDR3 contains 15 residues. Looked up from germline, CDR1 is SEHNR and CDR2 is FQNEAQ (reference sequence). In DNA, the CDR3 is TGTGCCAGCAGCTTAATTAGCGGGAGCACAGATACGCAGTATTTT. Its translation is CASSLISGSTDTQYF.

This clonotype has more than one count but fewer than ten. The chain combines TRBV28 with TRBJ2-7; possible D gene TRBD1, 5 bases. The length of the CDR3 is 14 residues. Trimming left V 9 bases short and J 5 bases short, with 20 bases between. Germline V gene sequence: CDR1 MDHEN, CDR2 SYDVKM. Written as DNA, the CDR3 is TGTGCCAGTAGCTATGGGGCGCCCCGCAACGAGCAGTACTTC. Translated: CASSYGAPRNEQYF.

The chain couples TRBV2 to TRBJ1-1; D ambiguous. V gave up 9 bases and J gave up 5 bases, with 13 bases separating them. The germline V gene has CDR1 SNHLY and CDR2 FYNNEI. The CDR3 covers 12 residues. The CDR3 region has the DNA TGTGCCAGGTACCGCCCCGGGACTGAAGCTTTCTTT. Translation gives CARYRPGTEAFF.

This clonotype was counted many times. The chain links TRBV7-9 to TRBJ2-1; D may be TRBD1 (5 bases). This CDR3 is 13 amino acids long. V lost 5 bases and J lost 5, with 10 bases in between. The germline V gene has CDR1 SEHNR and CDR2 FQNEAQ (reference sequence). CDR3 sequence (DNA): TGTGCCAGCAGCACAGGACCCAACAATGAGCAGTTCTTC. It codes for CASSTGPNNEQFF.

This clonotype has more than one count but fewer than ten. The chain carries TRBV12-3 or TRBV12-4 and TRBJ2-5, with D possibly matching TRBD2 (6 bases). This CDR3 comprises 16 residues. Trimming pared 3 bases from V and 1 base from J, leaving 15 bases between. CDR3 sequence (DNA): TGTGCCAGCAGTTTGAGGGCGGAGGGGCTCCAAGAGACCCAGTACTTC. Residues: CASSLRAEGLQETQYF.

The V and J genes are TRBV7-9 and TRBJ2-1, with 12 bases identical to TRBD2. This CDR3 is 16 amino acids long. CDR1 and CDR2 (germline): SEHNR, FQNEAQ (reference sequence). J lost 9 bases, V lost 5 bases, and 11 bases had no gene match. CDR3 nucleotide sequence: TGTGCCAGCAGCCCGACCTCTAGCGGGGGGGCAGGTGAGCAGTTCTTC. Translating gives CASSPTSSGGAGEQFF. Using reference TRBV7-9 and TRBJ2-1 for the parts outside the CDR3, the full variable domain is DTGVSQNPRHKITKRGQNVTFRCDPISEHNRLYWYRQTLGQGPEFLTYFQNEAQLEKSRLLSDRFSAERPKGSFSTLEIQRTEQGDSAMYLCASSPTSSGGAGEQFFGPGTRLTVL.

The genes are TRBV15 and TRBJ2-7; unclear D gene. V was pared by 0 bases and J by 2 bases, with 8 bases between. The CDR3 contains 14 residues. CDR1 is LNHNV, CDR2 YYDKDF, per germline (reference sequence). This chain's CDR3 is CATSREAGAYEQYF. The CDR3 DNA follows: TGTGCCACCAGCAGAGAGGCAGGTGCCTACGAGCAGTACTTC.